These 27 T cell receptor beta chains share one sample of origin, sequenced in a study of T cell repertoires in cytomegalovirus infection. TCRdb re-called the reads with MiXCR, one entry per CDR3 protein. This table has about 310,000 distinct CDR3 sequences, just under 25% appearing once. These TCRs are of unknown antigen specificity. This sample comprised cultured PBMCs, obtained from culture after CMV antigen stimulation. The receptors stem from a human donor in good health (CMV status not recorded). Some clones in this sample may be carry-over from other donors' samples.

This rearrangement joins TRBV7-9 to TRBJ2-2; 11 bases are shared with TRBD2. Germline V CDR1 and CDR2: SEHNR, FQNEAQ (reference sequence). J gave up 5 bases and V 5 bases, and 10 bases lay outside the gene matches. The CDR3 is made up of 17 amino acids. The CDR3 sequence is CASSPLTSGIVTGELFF. In nucleotides, the CDR3 is TGTGCCAGCAGCCCCTTGACTAGCGGGATCGTTACCGGGGAGCTGTTTTTT.

This clonotype was recorded many times. The chain uses TRBV12-3 or TRBV12-4 and TRBJ2-1; tentative D call: TRBD2 (6 bases). This CDR3 contains 14 residues. V was shortened by 4 bases and J by 10 bases, with 17 bases between the two germline ends. The CDR3 DNA reads TGTGCCAGCAGTTCCCGGGTTGGGGGGAGGGAGCAGTTCTTC. Translating gives CASSSRVGGREQFF.

The V call is TRBV20-1, the J call TRBJ2-1; 14 nucleotides align to TRBD2. This CDR3 is built from 15 residues. Per germline, CDR1 DFQATT and CDR2 SNEGSKA (reference sequence). V trimming: 0 bases; J trimming: 9 bases; junction bases outside the gene matches: 4. CDR3 nucleotide sequence: TGCAGTGCTAGAGATGGGACTAGCGGGAGTGTTGAGCAGTTCTTC. Translation: CSARDGTSGSVEQFF.

This chain joins TRBV7-9 and TRBJ1-3; TRBD1 is a possible D gene (5 bases). Germline V lookup: CDR1 SEHNR, CDR2 FQNEAQ (reference sequence). V shed 5 bases and J shed 2 bases, with 10 bases lying between them. The CDR3 runs 14 residues. This CDR3 is CASSPQGPGNTIYF. Written as DNA, the CDR3 is TGTGCCAGCAGCCCTCAGGGCCCTGGAAACACCATATATTTT.

The chain has TRBV9 and TRBJ2-7; 7 bases line up with TRBD1. The germline V gene has CDR1 SGDLS and CDR2 YYNGEE. The V and J ends lost 0 bases and 0 bases, in that order; junction bases with no gene match: 6. The CDR3 has 16 amino acids. The DNA for the CDR3 is TGTGCCAGCAGCGTAGAATTAGGGGGCAGCTCCTACGAGCAGTACTTC. Translating it yields CASSVELGGSSYEQYF.

The chain has TRBV7-3 and TRBJ2-1; D is undetermined. This CDR3 is built from 13 residues. Germline V gives CDR1 SGHTA, CDR2 FQGTGA. Trimming took off 3 bases at V and 5 bases at J, with 8 bases between the two ends. CDR3 coding DNA: TGTGCCAGCAGCTTTTTCCCGAACAATGAGCAGTTCTTC. Residues: CASSFFPNNEQFF. Supplemented by reference TRBV7-3 and TRBJ2-1, the full variable domain reads GAGVSQTPSNKVTEKGKYVELRCDPISGHTALYWYRQSLGQGPEFLIYFQGTGAADDSGLPNDRFFAVRPEGSVSTLKIQRTERGDSAVYLCASSFFPNNEQFFGPGTRLTVL.

This clonotype has a handful of counts. The chain recombines TRBV5-1 with TRBJ2-2, with 10 positions matching TRBD2. Germline trimming cut 4 bases from V and 9 bases from J; bases unmatched to any gene: 6. The germline V gene encodes CDR1 SGHRS and CDR2 YFSETQ. This CDR3 has 14 amino acids. This chain's CDR3 is CASSPSGRGRELFF. CDR3 nucleotide sequence: TGCGCCAGCAGCCCTAGCGGGAGAGGGCGGGAGCTGTTTTTT.

This clonotype was counted a single time. This chain uses TRBV28 with TRBJ2-7; D is tentatively TRBD1 or TRBD2 (8 bases each). This CDR3 comprises 18 residues. Germline V gene lookup returns CDR1 MDHEN and CDR2 SYDVKM. The V end was cut by 4 bases, the J end by 2 bases, with 24 bases between. The CDR3 DNA follows: TGTGCCAGCAGTTCTATCCGGACAGGGCAGCGGGAGACCTACGAGCAGTACGTC. This sequence encodes CASSSIRTGQRETYEQYV.

This clonotype was counted only a few times. This rearrangement joins TRBV6-2 or TRBV6-3 to TRBJ2-7; 8 nucleotides line up with TRBD1. The CDR3 has 15 amino acids. Trimming at V came to 2 bases and at J to 3 bases, leaving 6 bases not matched to a gene. Germline CDR1 reads MNHEY; CDR2 reads SVGEGT. In DNA form, the CDR3 reads TGTGCCAGCAGTTACCCCCAACAGGGGGACTACGAGCAGTACTTC. Protein product: CASSYPQQGDYEQYF.

The V call is TRBV6-6, the J call TRBJ2-1; tentative D call: TRBD2 (6 bases). This CDR3 spans 15 amino acids. The germline V gene has CDR1 MNHNY and CDR2 SVGAGI (reference sequence). Trimming took off 5 bases at V and 6 bases at J, with 17 bases between the two ends. The chain's CDR3 is CASSPAAGGTNEQFF. CDR3 bases: TGTGCCAGCAGTCCGGCAGCGGGTGGGACCAATGAGCAGTTCTTC.

The chain links TRBV6-5 to TRBJ2-5, with D possibly being TRBD1 (6 bases). Germline V gene data show CDR1 as MNHEY and CDR2 as SVGAGI. CDR3 size: 17 residues. The V and J ends lost 1 base and 3 bases respectively, with 18 bases between them. CDR3 residues: CASSYLSTLGGKETQYF. The CDR3 DNA sequence: TGTGCCAGCAGTTACTTATCGACATTAGGGGGAAAAGAGACCCAGTACTTC.

This clonotype was seen only a few times. V is TRBV28 and J is TRBJ2-1; TRBD1 or TRBD2 may be the D gene (6 bases each). Looked up from germline, CDR1 is MDHEN and CDR2 is SYDVKM. V was cut by 3 bases and J by 6 bases, with 15 bases left in between. The CDR3 runs 15 residues. CDR3 sequence reads: CASSFELGGGNEQFF. The DNA for the CDR3 is TGTGCCAGCAGTTTTGAGCTAGGAGGGGGCAATGAGCAGTTCTTC.

This clonotype was found once. The chain is built from TRBV6-2 or TRBV6-3 and TRBJ1-2; TRBD1 is a possible D gene (5 bases). Trimming removed 4 bases from V and 11 bases from J, with 20 bases in between. The CDR3 length is 14 residues. Germline assignment: CDR1 MNHEY and CDR2 SVGEGT. CDR3 sequence: CASSWDSLRYWYTF. As DNA, the CDR3 is TGTGCCAGCAGTTGGGACTCTCTACGCTATTGGTACACCTTC.

This clonotype came up a few times. The chain employs TRBV7-6 and TRBJ1-1; a possible D gene is TRBD1 (5 bases). The CDR3 has 16 residues. The V end was cut by 5 bases, the J end by 5 bases, with 21 bases between. Germline CDR1 is SGHVS and CDR2 is FNYEAQ. The CDR3 nucleotides read TGTGCCAGCAGCCCCCGGCCCCAAACAGGAGGAACTGAAGCTTTCTTT. It yields the protein CASSPRPQTGGTEAFF.

The gene calls are TRBV11-2 and TRBJ2-3, with TRBD2 identical over 8 bases. Trimming removed 4 bases from V and 7 bases from J; junction bases left unmatched: 13. CDR1 is SGHAT and CDR2 is FQNNGV in the germline V gene. CDR3 length: 16 amino acids. Here the CDR3 DNA reads TGTGCCAGCAGCTCCAGCCTTCGCGGGAGGCTATATACGCAGTATTTT. Its translation is CASSSSLRGRLYTQYF.

The chain carries TRBV28 and TRBJ1-5; D remains unclear. CDR3 size: 15 residues. The ends were cut back, 5 bases at V and 3 bases at J, with 14 bases in the middle. Germline lookup yields CDR1 MDHEN and CDR2 SYDVKM. The CDR3 is CASSPREGINQPQHF. The CDR3 DNA reads TGTGCCAGCAGTCCCCGCGAAGGGATCAATCAGCCCCAGCATTTT.

Ten or more counts support this clonotype. The chain carries TRBV28 and TRBJ2-1; the D gene could be TRBD1 or TRBD2 (5 bases each). Germline loops: CDR1 MDHEN, CDR2 SYDVKM. V was trimmed by 8 bases and J by 3 bases, leaving 17 bases between them. The CDR3 consists of 15 residues. CDR3 sequence reads: CASLGVREFYNEQFF. Here the CDR3 DNA reads TGTGCCAGCCTAGGGGTCCGGGAATTCTACAATGAGCAGTTCTTC.

This clonotype showed up many times. V is TRBV19 and J is TRBJ1-6, with a tentative D call TRBD1 (5 bases). V was pared by 3 bases and J by 3 bases, with 9 bases between. The germline gives CDR1 LNHDA, CDR2 SQIVND (reference sequence). This CDR3 has 15 amino acids. The CDR3 loop is CASSMTDLYNSPLHF. Here the CDR3 DNA reads TGTGCCAGTAGTATGACAGATCTCTATAATTCACCCCTCCACTTT. Based on the CDR3 plus reference TRBV19 and TRBJ1-6, the full variable domain is DGGITQSPKYLFRKEGQNVTLSCEQNLNHDAMYWYRQDPGQGLRLIYYSQIVNDFQKGDIAEGYSVSREKKESFPLTVTSAQKNPTAFYLCASSMTDLYNSPLHFGNGTRLTVT.

The J gene is TRBJ2-1, the V gene TRBV28, with a possible D match to TRBD1 (6 bases). The ends were cut back, 4 bases at V and 7 bases at J, with 17 bases in the middle. This CDR3 is 15 amino acids long. The germline V gene encodes CDR1 MDHEN and CDR2 SYDVKM. CDR3 region: CASSSQGEGVNEQFF. In DNA form, the CDR3 reads TGTGCCAGCAGTTCACAGGGAGAGGGAGTAAATGAGCAGTTCTTC.

There are a few counts of this clonotype. The gene calls are TRBV18 and TRBJ2-7, with 8 bases fitting TRBD2. The CDR3 has 17 residues. The junction had 12 bases not matched to a gene; V was cut back by 3 bases and J by 2 bases. CDR1 is KGHSH, CDR2 LQKENI, per germline. CDR3 amino acids: CASSPQGASGYAYEQYF. The CDR3 DNA follows: TGTGCCAGCTCACCCCAAGGAGCTAGCGGGTATGCCTACGAGCAGTACTTC. The full variable domain, with the rest looked up from reference TRBV18 and TRBJ2-7, is NAGVMQNPRHLVRRRGQEARLRCSPMKGHSHVYWYRQLPEEGLKFMVYLQKENIIDESGMPKERFSAEFPKEGPSILRIQQVVRGDSAAYFCASSPQGASGYAYEQYFGPGTRLTVT.

This rearrangement joins TRBV10-3 to TRBJ2-7, with D possibly matching TRBD1 (5 bases). V was shortened by 10 bases and J by 0 bases, with 10 bases between the two germline ends. CDR3 length: 12 amino acids. Germline V CDR1 and CDR2: ENHRY, SYGVKD. The CDR3 region has the DNA TGTGCCACCAGGGAAGCCTCCTACGAGCAGTACTTC. Translating it yields CATREASYEQYF.

This clonotype was counted between two and nine times. V gene TRBV6-2 or TRBV6-3 combines with J gene TRBJ1-1; TRBD1 matches 10 bases. Trimming removed 10 bases from V and 3 bases from J; junction bases left unmatched: 11. Germline CDR1 reads MNHEY; CDR2 reads SVGEGT. There are 15 residues in the CDR3. The CDR3 DNA reads TGTGCCATCAAGGTGGGGACAGGGGTTGACACTGAAGCTTTCTTT. Residues: CAIKVGTGVDTEAFF.

The sample holds many counts of this clonotype. The rearrangement links TRBV6-2 or TRBV6-3 to TRBJ1-1; D not certain. Germline V gene lookup returns CDR1 MNHEY and CDR2 SVGEGT. This CDR3 is 12 amino acids long. Trimming shortened V by 1 base and J by 1 base, and 1 base separated the two germline ends. CDR3 nucleotides: TGTGCCAGCAGTTACTGGAACACTGAAGCTTTCTTT. Its protein product is CASSYWNTEAFF.

V is TRBV19 and J is TRBJ2-5; TRBD1 agrees at 8 bases. Germline V lookup: CDR1 LNHDA, CDR2 SQIVND (reference sequence). CDR3 length: 14 residues. The J segment lost 3 bases and the V segment lost 5 bases, leaving 5 bases of the junction unmatched. CDR3 residues: CASSPTGAEETQYF. The CDR3 DNA sequence: TGTGCCAGTAGTCCGACAGGGGCGGAAGAGACCCAGTACTTC.

This clonotype was seen a handful of times. The CDR3 DNA is TGTGCCAGCAACGGGCAGGGGGCGGGCAATCAGCCCCAGCATTTT. It specifies CASNGQGAGNQPQHF. V is TRBV2 and J is TRBJ1-5; 8 bases align to TRBD1. Germline trimming cut 7 bases from V and 2 bases from J; bases unmatched to any gene: 7. The CDR3 has 15 amino acids. The germline CDR1 and CDR2 sequences are SNHLY and FYNNEI.

This clonotype was counted only a few times. The gene calls are TRBV20-1 and TRBJ2-7; 9 bases line up with TRBD2. The CDR3 has 13 amino acids. Per germline, CDR1 DFQATT and CDR2 SNEGSKA (reference sequence). V shed 2 bases, J shed 2 bases, and the junction held 1 base outside the gene matches. The CDR3 reads CSARLAGAYEQYF. The DNA for the CDR3 is TGCAGTGCTAGATTAGCGGGAGCCTACGAGCAGTACTTC.

The chain has TRBV20-1 and TRBJ2-5; D ambiguous. V lost 6 bases and J 4 bases, leaving 15 bases between the germline ends. Germline CDR1 reads DFQATT; CDR2 reads SNEGSKA (reference sequence). The CDR3 has 13 residues. CDR3 nucleotide sequence: TGCAGTGCCAGACGACACCGCGGAGAGACCCAGTACTTC. It encodes CSARRHRGETQYF.